This T cell receptor (beta chain) was captured in a study of memory B cells and T cells in multiple sclerosis. Sequencing used immunoSEQ multiplex PCR; TCRdb keeps in-frame clones, though not all of them. Seen here are fewer than 15,000 clones, about four fifths observed once, and the top ten hold about 2.5%. With respect to this clone: Its antigen remains unknown.

Stimulus-free culture yielded autoproliferating CFSE-dim and non-proliferating CFSE-high T cells, each sequenced separately. Pooled replicate wells came from some 5x10^7 CFSE-labeled PBMCs cultured around seven days without stimulus. The PBMCs received roughly 0.5 uM CFSE and serum-free culture with no added stimuli. CDR3 length: 19 amino acids. With 1 base clipped from V and 0 bases from J, the junction kept 15 bases outside the gene matches. Study observations and caveats: Normalization was needed because clone-set size differences affected shared clonotype counts.

Source material: PBMCs from blood kept in culture. The origin of this receptor is a human donor with multiple sclerosis. The chain joins TRBV23-1 to TRBJ2-7, with 7 bases matching TRBD1. TRBV23-1 is noted as an ORF with a role that remains uncertain. CDR3 nucleotides: TGCGCCAGCAGTCAATGGCGGTCCGGGACAGTCCATCCCTCCTACGAGCAGTACTTC. This translates into CASSQWRSGTVHPSYEQYF.